This T cell receptor beta chain was profiled in a study of human T cells and chemical hapten exposure. Study-level findings and limits: DPC sensitization left the count of TCRs above 1 in 1000 unchanged. Clustering by CDR3 similarity yielded significantly more large clusters from expanded TCRs than controls.

Time point given: patch test 1, 2 weeks after DPC sensitization. The treatment here: therapeutic diphenylcyclopropenone sensitization with weekly scalp DPC. Blood was drawn before each patch test was applied. Unfractionated whole blood was the source from which total RNA was extracted. TCRdb re-analysed the RACE reads in MiXCR, keeping a single row per CDR3 protein. This sample has approximately 74,000 distinct CDR3 sequences, with 30% to 35% found just once. In this sample, this clonotype turned up a few times. Its antigen is still unknown. This sample comprised whole blood, obtained in connection with sensitization to the hapten diphenylcyclopropenone (DPC). This sequence originates from a man in his forties or fifties with alopecia areata. Some clones in this sample may be carry-over from other donors' samples.

The CDR3 loop reads CASSQSGYEQYF. In nucleotides, the CDR3 is TGTGCCAGCAGCCAGTCGGGCTACGAGCAGTACTTC. The chain carries TRBV14 and TRBJ2-7; unclear D gene. The V and J ends lost 3 bases and 3 bases respectively, with 6 bases between them. Germline values: CDR1 SGHDN, CDR2 FVKESK. The CDR3 sequence is 12 residues long.